A single sample is the source of the 16 T cell receptor beta chains below, sequenced in a study of shared clonotypes between healthy human individuals. TCRdb's table, derived via immunoSEQ multiplex PCR, lists solely in-frame clones and lacks some. The table shows over 700,000 clones, with approximately 77% occurring only once. The sequenced material came from memory CD4+ T cells sorted from blood. Subset defined: CD45RA-negative fraction. The receptor source for this set is a woman aged 25 to 39 in good health.

This clone was seen a handful of times. The V gene is TRBV5-1, the J gene TRBJ1-1; a weak D match, TRBD1 (5 bases). From germline, CDR1 is SGHRS and CDR2 YFSETQ. V was cut by 1 base and J by 3 bases, with 10 bases left in between. The CDR3 covers 14 residues. CDR3 sequence reads: CASSLFGGDTEAFF. CDR3 coding DNA: TGCGCCAGCAGCTTGTTCGGGGGGGACACTGAAGCTTTCTTT.

This chain links TRBV19 with TRBJ1-5; 10 nucleotides align to TRBD1. Germline-derived CDR1 and CDR2 are LNHDA and SQIVND (reference sequence). CDR3 length: 14 amino acids. The trim removed 4 bases at V and 7 bases at J, leaving 4 bases unmatched. CDR3 nucleotide sequence: TGTGCCAGTAGTACGACAGGGGGCAGACAGCCCCAGCATTTT. Protein product: CASSTTGGRQPQHF.

The chain couples TRBV6-5 to TRBJ1-5, with D unresolved. This CDR3 is built from 14 residues. V dropped 8 bases and J dropped 0 bases, with 11 bases sitting between them. Germline V gene lookup returns CDR1 MNHEY and CDR2 SVGAGI. The CDR3 DNA is TGTGCCAGCCGGCAGCTCTATAGCAATCAGCCCCAGCATTTT. It codes for CASRQLYSNQPQHF.

The genes are TRBV6-5 and TRBJ1-2; D ambiguous. CDR1 MNHEY and CDR2 SVGAGI come from the germline V gene. The V end lost 0 bases, the J end lost 2 bases, and 10 bases lay between the germline ends. This CDR3 has 15 amino acids. The CDR3 here is CASSYSNVRNYGYTF. CDR3 nucleotides: TGTGCCAGCAGTTACTCGAACGTCAGGAACTATGGCTACACCTTC.

This clone was seen only once. J is TRBJ1-2 and V is TRBV7-9; D gene uncertain. Germline V gene sequence: CDR1 SEHNR, CDR2 FQNEAQ (reference sequence). V was clipped by 6 bases and J by 1 base, with 12 bases between them. The CDR3 runs to 14 residues. CDR3 coding DNA: TGTGCCAGCAGTGGGCAACGTGATAACTATGGCTACACCTTC. Protein product: CASSGQRDNYGYTF.

The chain carries TRBV27 and TRBJ2-3; no clear D. This CDR3 has 15 residues. Trimming stripped 5 bases from V and 1 base from J, with 13 bases between. CDR1 and CDR2 (germline): MNHEY, SMNVEV (reference sequence). CDR3 in DNA: TGTGCCAGCAGTAGATCAACCCGGGGCACAGATACGCAGTATTTT. Its translation: CASSRSTRGTDTQYF.

V usage is TRBV19 and J usage is TRBJ2-6; TRBD1 agrees at 7 bases. V shed 3 bases and J 2 bases; nucleotides not matched to a gene: 4. Germline lookup yields CDR1 LNHDA and CDR2 SQIVND (reference sequence). The CDR3 covers 16 residues. CDR3 coding DNA: TGTGCCAGTAGTATGATGGGGACAGCTGGGGCCAACGTCCTGACTTTC. Amino acids: CASSMMGTAGANVLTF.

The rearrangement links TRBV7-2 to TRBJ2-7; tentatively, D is TRBD1 or TRBD2 (5 bases each). Germline CDR1 and CDR2: SGHTA and FQGNSA. The CDR3 runs 14 residues. The germline V and J ends were trimmed by 1 base and 5 bases, with 12 bases remaining between them. The CDR3 nucleotides read TGTGCCAGCAGCTTAGTACGTCGGGGCGACGAGCAGTACTTC. Translated: CASSLVRRGDEQYF. Variable domain in full (rest from reference TRBV7-2 and TRBJ2-7): GAGVSQSPSNKVTEKGKDVELRCDPISGHTALYWYRQSLGQGLEFLIYFQGNSAPDKSGLPSDRFSAERTGGSVSTLTIQRTQQEDSAVYLCASSLVRRGDEQYFGPGTRLTVT.

V and J are TRBV9 and TRBJ2-1; the D is unclear. CDR3 length: 17 residues. Germline CDR1 is SGDLS and CDR2 is YYNGEE. V was shortened by 0 bases and J by 3 bases, with 16 bases between the two germline ends. In DNA, the CDR3 is TGTGCCAGCAGCGTAGCTACCTCGGAACAACTCTACAATGAGCAGTTCTTC. Translated, it gives CASSVATSEQLYNEQFF.

The rearrangement uses TRBV30 and TRBJ2-5; D may match TRBD1 or TRBD2 (5 bases each). The V gene's germline CDR1 is GTSNPN and CDR2 SVGIG (reference sequence). Trimming stripped 5 bases from V and 0 bases from J, with 10 bases between. The length of the CDR3 is 13 residues. This CDR3 is CAWGGTDQETQYF. CDR3 in DNA: TGTGCCTGGGGTGGGACGGACCAAGAGACCCAGTACTTC.

The rearrangement links TRBV7-9 to TRBJ2-5; D remains unclear. Germline values: CDR1 SEHNR, CDR2 FQNEAQ (reference sequence). This CDR3 is 12 amino acids long. Trimming shortened V by 1 base and J by 4 bases, and 4 bases separated the two germline ends. CDR3 nucleotide sequence: TGTGCCAGCAGCTTAGTAGGAGAGACCCAGTACTTC. It codes for CASSLVGETQYF.

The chain has TRBV28 and TRBJ1-3; no reliable D call. V was pared by 2 bases and J by 0 bases, with 8 bases between. The CDR3 extends over 15 amino acids. Germline loops: CDR1 MDHEN, CDR2 SYDVKM. The CDR3 loop is CASSLLGSSGNTIYF. The CDR3 DNA is TGTGCCAGCAGTTTACTCGGCAGCTCTGGAAACACCATATATTTT.

There are a few counts of this clone. V usage is TRBV15 and J usage is TRBJ2-7, with TRBD2 matching 8 bases. Per germline, CDR1 LNHNV and CDR2 YYDKDF (reference sequence). Losses at the gene ends were 3 bases for V and 3 bases for J; bases not matched to a gene: 7. The CDR3 consists of 15 residues. The CDR3 sequence: CATSRGLESVYEQYF. In DNA form, the CDR3 reads TGTGCCACCAGCAGGGGACTAGAATCGGTCTACGAGCAGTACTTC. Full variable domain (missing parts from reference TRBV15 and TRBJ2-7): DAMVIQNPRYQVTQFGKPVTLSCSQTLNHNVMYWYQQKSSQAPKLLFHYYDKDFNNEADTPDNFQSRRPNTSFCFLDIRSPGLGDTAMYLCATSRGLESVYEQYFGPGTRLTVT.

The J gene is TRBJ1-5, the V gene TRBV27; TRBD1 might be the D (6 bases). CDR1 and CDR2 from the germline V gene are MNHEY and SMNVEV (reference sequence). Trimming pared 5 bases from V and 4 bases from J, leaving 12 bases between. The CDR3 covers 14 residues. CDR3 coding DNA: TGTGCCAGCAGTCCTGCCCAGGGGAATCAGCCCCAGCATTTT. This encodes CASSPAQGNQPQHF.

The rearrangement joins TRBV2 to TRBJ2-3; 8 nucleotides align to TRBD2. CDR3 length: 13 residues. V shed 8 bases and J 2 bases; nucleotides not matched to a gene: 3. CDR1 SNHLY and CDR2 FYNNEI come from the germline V gene. The CDR3 reads CASRLAPTDTQYF. In DNA form, the CDR3 reads TGTGCCAGCCGACTAGCGCCCACAGATACGCAGTATTTT.

This clone turned up a few times. V and J are TRBV7-6 and TRBJ1-4; 8 positions match TRBD1. V was pared by 5 bases and J by 5 bases, with 10 bases of the junction left unmatched. Germline V gene sequence: CDR1 SGHVS, CDR2 FNYEAQ. The CDR3 runs 16 residues. The CDR3 DNA follows: TGTGCCAGCAGCACGCCCGAGACAGGGGTAAATGAAAAACTGTTTTTT. Amino acids: CASSTPETGVNEKLFF.